This entry lists 16 T cell receptor beta chains sequenced from one sample in a study of cytomegalovirus exposure and HLA in healthy donors. This PCR relied on a set of 60 Vbeta primers and 13 Jbeta primers. Sequenced by immunoSEQ multiplex PCR; TCRdb stores in-frame clones only, minus some. The table lists under 250,000 clones, around 80% of them singletons, with approximately 0.49% in the top ten. Material for sequencing was PBMCs. These receptors came from a boy under 18 in good health and CMV-seronegative.

CDR3 sequence (DNA): TGCGCCAGCAGCCGACCGGGACTCCCCGGTGGCTACACCTTC. This gives the protein CASSRPGLPGGYTF. The rearrangement links TRBV4-1 to TRBJ1-2, with D possibly being TRBD1 (5 bases). The CDR3 has 14 amino acids. Trimming shortened V by 4 bases and J by 7 bases, and 16 bases separated the two germline ends. Germline V gene lookup returns CDR1 MGHRA and CDR2 YSYEKL.

This clone turned up a few times. This chain connects TRBV21-1 to TRBJ1-1. TRBV21-1 is a known pseudogene. This CDR3 comprises 14 residues. The CDR3 sequence is CASSKARQSTEAFF. The CDR3 bases are TGTGCCAGCAGCAAAGCGCGGCAGAGCACTGAAGCTTTCTTT.

Written as DNA, the CDR3 is TGTGCCAGCAGGCAAGGGACTAGCGGGGCTGCAGATACGCAGTATTTT. It specifies CASRQGTSGAADTQYF. The V call is TRBV11-2, the J call TRBJ2-3; TRBD2 agrees at 13 bases. CDR1 is SGHAT, CDR2 FQNNGV, per germline. The V segment lost 6 bases and the J segment 4 bases; nucleotides outside the gene matches: 7. The CDR3 loop spans 16 amino acids. The complete variable domain, with remaining parts taken from reference TRBV11-2 and TRBJ2-3, reads EAGVAQSPRYKIIEKRQSVAFWCNPISGHATLYWYQQILGQGPKLLIQFQNNGVVDDSQLPKDRFSAERLKGVDSTLKIQPAKLEDSAVYLCASRQGTSGAADTQYFGPGTRLTVL.

The V gene is TRBV5-5, the J gene TRBJ2-3; 7 positions match TRBD1. The CDR3 runs 13 residues. Germline V lookup: CDR1 SGHKS, CDR2 YYEKEE (reference sequence). V dropped 4 bases and J dropped 5; count of bases not matched to a gene: 4. CDR3 protein: CASSPWTGDTQYF. DNA of the CDR3: TGTGCCAGCAGCCCGTGGACAGGAGATACGCAGTATTTT.

The chain links TRBV25-1 to TRBJ1-2; 7 bases fit TRBD1. The germline V gene encodes CDR1 MGHDK and CDR2 SYGVNS. The CDR3 extends over 15 amino acids. J gave up 7 bases and V 1 base, and 9 bases lay outside the gene matches. This chain's CDR3 is CASSESGTALPGYTF. DNA for the CDR3: TGTGCCAGCAGTGAATCTGGGACAGCCCTACCTGGCTACACCTTC.

This clone occurred a few times. The gene calls are TRBV2 and TRBJ1-1; a possible D gene is TRBD1 (6 bases). The germline V gene encodes CDR1 SNHLY and CDR2 FYNNEI. The CDR3 spans 14 residues. Trimming stripped 3 bases from V and 3 bases from J, with 11 bases between. The CDR3 coding sequence is TGTGCCAGCAGTGACGGGAGGGGGGACACTGAAGCTTTCTTT. It translates to CASSDGRGDTEAFF.

V gene TRBV9 combines with J gene TRBJ1-2; 8 bases map to TRBD1. Germline values: CDR1 SGDLS, CDR2 YYNGEE. Trimming took 0 bases from V and 5 from J; bases not matched to a gene: 15. The CDR3 is 18 residues long. The CDR3 is CASSVDRQGTSLIYGYTF. The CDR3 coding sequence is TGTGCCAGCAGCGTAGACAGACAGGGGACCTCCCTCATTTATGGCTACACCTTC.

This rearrangement joins TRBV2 to TRBJ1-5; no firm D call. Deletions cut 6 bases from V and 8 bases from J, with 17 bases between. This CDR3 has 14 residues. Per germline, CDR1 SNHLY and CDR2 FYNNEI. The CDR3 loop reads CASSLFTVAEPQHF. The CDR3, as DNA: TGTGCCAGCAGCCTTTTCACAGTTGCAGAGCCCCAGCATTTT.

The chain combines TRBV5-1 with TRBJ2-5; D perhaps matches TRBD2 (6 bases). Trimming shortened V by 2 bases and J by 5 bases, and 10 bases separated the two germline ends. Germline CDR1 reads SGHRS; CDR2 reads YFSETQ. CDR3 size: 13 residues. CDR3 loop: CASSFGGEETQYF. Here the CDR3 DNA reads TGCGCCAGCAGCTTCGGAGGGGAGGAGACCCAGTACTTC.

The chain recombines TRBV6-6 with TRBJ2-3; possible D gene TRBD2, 6 bases. V was cut by 0 bases and J by 4 bases, with 11 bases left in between. Looked up from germline, CDR1 is MNHNY and CDR2 is SVGAGI (reference sequence). This CDR3 region has 15 residues. The CDR3 region is CASSYSTAGPDTQYF. The CDR3 DNA is TGTGCCAGCAGTTACTCGACCGCGGGACCAGATACGCAGTATTTT.

V gene TRBV5-1 combines with J gene TRBJ1-1, with a possible D match to TRBD1 (6 bases). CDR3 size: 14 residues. The germline V and J ends were trimmed by 4 bases and 10 bases, with 20 bases remaining between them. Germline values: CDR1 SGHRS, CDR2 YFSETQ. For the CDR3, the DNA is TGCGCCAGCAGCCCCAAAACAGGGCCTGAGGGAGCTTTCTTT. Translated, it gives CASSPKTGPEGAFF.

This chain uses TRBV6-1 with TRBJ2-7, with a possible D match to TRBD1 (6 bases). Trimming removed 4 bases from V and 0 bases from J, with 13 bases in between. Per germline, CDR1 MNHNS and CDR2 SASEGT. This CDR3 region has 15 residues. The CDR3 reads CASSVPRGSSYEQYF. CDR3 nucleotides: TGTGCCAGCAGTGTCCCGAGGGGGAGCTCCTACGAGCAGTACTTC.

This clone came up a few times. This chain uses TRBV30 with TRBJ1-5; TRBD1 matches 9 bases. V gave up 7 bases and J gave up 3 bases; unmatched junction bases: 10. Germline CDR1 and CDR2: GTSNPN and SVGIG (reference sequence). CDR3 length equals 15 residues. CDR3 nucleotide sequence: TGTGCCTCGGGACAGGGCCTTACGATCAATCAGCCCCAGCATTTT. It yields the protein CASGQGLTINQPQHF. The variable domain in full, completed from reference TRBV30 and TRBJ1-5, reads SQTIHQWPATLVQPVGSPLSLECTVEGTSNPNLYWYRQAAGRGLQLLFYSVGIGQISSEVPQNLSASRPQDRQFILSSKKLLLSDSGFYLCASGQGLTINQPQHFGDGTRLSIL.

The chain couples TRBV4-1 to TRBJ2-3, with 8 bases matching TRBD2. J was trimmed by 9 bases and V by 0 bases; bases with no gene match: 8. The CDR3 totals 15 residues. CDR1 and CDR2 (germline): MGHRA, YSYEKL. CDR3 region: CASSQDPAGAITQYF. The DNA for the CDR3 is TGCGCCAGCAGCCAAGATCCAGCGGGAGCCATCACGCAGTATTTT.

This clone was observed a few times. CDR3 in amino acids: CASSSFANTGELFF. CDR3 nucleotide sequence: TGTGCCAGCAGTTCTTTTGCGAACACCGGGGAGCTGTTTTTT. The chain has TRBV6-6 and TRBJ2-2, with D uncertain. Looked up from germline, CDR1 is MNHNY and CDR2 is SVGAGI (reference sequence). The CDR3 is made up of 14 amino acids. With 4 bases removed from V and 0 bases from J, the gap between germline ends came to 6 bases.

This clone occurred a few times. The rearrangement uses TRBV11-2 and TRBJ2-7; perhaps TRBD1 as D (6 bases). This CDR3 has 16 residues. Per the germline V gene, CDR1 is SGHAT and CDR2 is FQNNGV. V lost 2 bases and J 4 bases, leaving 18 bases between the germline ends. CDR3 nucleotides: TGTGCCAGCAGCTTAAGTACAGGGACCGTTGATTACGAGCAGTACTTC. It encodes CASSLSTGTVDYEQYF.